These 9 T cell receptor beta chains originate from one sample sequenced in a study of tumor-infiltrating lymphocytes in primary liver carcinoma. The authors made TCR beta cDNA from around 500 ng total RNA with a constant-region primer. ARM-PCR was slightly modified, and three nested multiplex PCR rounds with it gave rise to the TCR beta libraries. With TRBV1-TRBV30 forward primers and a C-beta reverse primer, the first two PCR rounds were run for approximately 10 cycles each. TCRdb re-analysed the multiplex PCR reads in MiXCR, keeping a single row per CDR3 protein. The sample holds 95,000 to 150,000 distinct CDR3 sequences, 65% seen once. Co-extracted RNA and DNA came from roughly 20-30 mg of unsorted bulk tissue. Sequencing was carried out using liver tumor tissue from sampling region 1. The subset denotes: tumor region T1, superior pole. These receptors all come from a woman aged 55-69 years with primary liver carcinoma and hepatitis B virus infection.

On this clonotype itself: One end of the junction does not line up with germline, which may come from a read error. The rearrangement joins TRBV6-4 to TRBJ2-3; 12 nucleotides align to TRBD2. CDR3 size: 15 residues. Germline loops: CDR1 MRHNA, CDR2 SNTAGT. The CDR3 sequence: CAISDGTSGTDTQYF. The CDR3 DNA reads as TGTGCCATCAGTGATGGGACTAGCGGGACAGATACGCAGTATTTT.

On this clonotype itself: Mismatch with germline at one junction end may stem from a read error. This rearrangement joins TRBV11-2 to TRBJ1-6; D gene uncertain. The CDR3 is 16 residues long. Germline-derived CDR1 and CDR2 are SGHAT and FQNNGV. As DNA, the CDR3 is TGTACCAGCAGCCCGAGGCGGGCTACCAACCTTTCATCCCTCCACTTT. Translation: CTSSPRRATNLSSLHF.

In regard to this clonotype: Here the CDR3 omits its conserved ending phenylalanine or tryptophan, so a read error is the likely source. The DNA is omitted, as the CDR3 cannot be located on it reliably, and the CDR3 follows TCRdb's listing. V is TRBV11-2 and J is TRBJ1-2. The CDR3 sequence runs 15 residues, both termini included. Germline CDR1 and CDR2: SGHAT and FQNNGV. The CDR3 protein is CASSLEAGANYGYIS.

A word on this clonotype: A much larger clone lies one base from this, so it may be a read error. The chain carries TRBV6-4 and TRBJ2-3; 13 nucleotides agree with TRBD2. Germline CDR1 is MRHNA and CDR2 is SNTAGT. This CDR3 is built from 15 residues. CDR3 nucleotides: TGTGCCAGCAGTGACGGGACTAGCGGGACAGATACGCAGTGTTTT. Its protein is CASSDGTSGTDTQCF.

The chain combines TRBV6-6 with TRBJ2-7, with 8 bases that match TRBD2. The CDR3 contains 13 residues. With 2 bases clipped from V and 12 bases from J, the junction kept 9 bases outside the gene matches. Germline V gene data show CDR1 as MNHNY and CDR2 as SVGAGI (reference sequence). CDR3 sequence: CASSYRGGDKRYF. Written as DNA, the CDR3 is TGTGCCAGCAGTTACCGGGGGGGCGACAAGCGGTACTTC.

This clonotype was counted a single time. No conserved phenylalanine or tryptophan is present at the end of the CDR3, so a read error is the likely explanation. The limits of the CDR3 on the DNA are not certain, so only TCRdb's listed CDR3 is given. This sequence joins TRBV11-2 and TRBJ2-5. Germline assignment: CDR1 SGHAT and CDR2 FQNNGV. The CDR3 comprises 14 residues, both ends counted. The CDR3 protein is CASSLEFRVETRYL.

For this clonotype: At one end, the junction sequence differs from germline, possibly due to a read error. This rearrangement joins TRBV6-4 to TRBJ1-5; D gene unclear. Germline V gives CDR1 MRHNA, CDR2 SNTAGT. This CDR3 has 17 amino acids. CDR3 residues: CANSVGEMGEIGQPQHF. The CDR3 coding sequence is TGTGCCAACAGTGTAGGAGAGATGGGAGAGATCGGTCAGCCCCAGCATTTT.

On this clonotype: A read error may be the cause here, since a much bigger clone is one base away. The chain couples TRBV29-1 to TRBJ2-1, with 11 bases identical to TRBD2. The CDR3 length is 20 residues. Germline CDR1 reads SQVTM; CDR2 reads ANQGSEA. Here the CDR3 DNA reads TGCAACGTTGAAGAAATCCCACTACTAGCGGGAGAAAGAGTGAACAATGAGCAGTTCTTC. This translates into CNVEEIPLLAGERVNNEQFF.

This clonotype was found many times. The genes are TRBV10-2 and TRBJ1-1; 8 bases are shared with TRBD1. Per germline, CDR1 WSHSY and CDR2 SAAADI. After removal of 5 bases from V and 4 bases from J, the junction contained 3 bases not matched to a gene. This CDR3 is 13 amino acids long. The DNA for the CDR3 is TGCGCCAGCAGTACCACAGGGGGCACTGAAGCTTTCTTT. Protein: CASSTTGGTEAFF.